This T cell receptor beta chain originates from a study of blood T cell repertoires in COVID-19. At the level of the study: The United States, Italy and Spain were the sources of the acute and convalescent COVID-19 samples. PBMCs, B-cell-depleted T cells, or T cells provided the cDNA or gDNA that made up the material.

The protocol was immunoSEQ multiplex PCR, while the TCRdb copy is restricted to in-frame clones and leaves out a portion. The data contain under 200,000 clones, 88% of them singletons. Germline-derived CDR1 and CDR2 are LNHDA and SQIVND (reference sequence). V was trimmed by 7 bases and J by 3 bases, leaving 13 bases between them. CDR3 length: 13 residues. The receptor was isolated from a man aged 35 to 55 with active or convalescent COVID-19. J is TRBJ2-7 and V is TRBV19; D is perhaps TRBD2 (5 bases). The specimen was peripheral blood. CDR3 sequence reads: CASTIGLGYEQYF. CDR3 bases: TGTGCCAGTACCATAGGACTTGGCTACGAGCAGTACTTC.